Following are 9 T cell receptor beta chains from one sample sequenced in a study of a mutant IDH1 vaccine in newly diagnosed glioma. These receptors' targets are unknown. TCRdb's copy holds only in-frame clones and misses some; the assay was immunoSEQ multiplex PCR. The sample carries some 30,000 clones, roughly three quarters recorded once. Regarding time point: week 35, safety follow-up. All doses held 300 ug of mutant IDH1 20-mer peptide, with topical imiquimod. The material was PBMCs, obtained from a glioma patient whose treatment included an IDH1 peptide vaccine. The receptors were sampled from a middle-aged woman with glioma.

The CDR3 region has the DNA TGTGCCAGCAGCGGATACAGGGGCCCGAGCTCTGGGGCCAACGTCCTGACTTTC. This codes for CASSGYRGPSSGANVLTF. The chain recombines TRBV7-2 with TRBJ2-6; 7 positions match TRBD1. From germline, CDR1 is SGHTA and CDR2 FQGNSA. The V and J ends lost 5 bases and 0 bases, in that order; junction bases with no gene match: 10. The CDR3 is made up of 18 amino acids.

Only a few counts were recorded for this clone. The chain has TRBV7-9 and TRBJ1-5; weak D call: TRBD1 (6 bases). V lost 5 bases, J lost 3 bases, and 17 bases lay in between. Germline V gene data show CDR1 as SEHNR and CDR2 as FQNEAQ (reference sequence). The CDR3 covers 16 residues. CDR3 sequence reads: CASSGEGHISNQPQHF. The CDR3 nucleotides are TGTGCCAGCAGCGGTGAGGGACACATATCCAATCAGCCCCAGCATTTT.

The sample holds a few counts of this clone. The chain links TRBV18 to TRBJ2-1; no firm D call. This CDR3 spans 15 amino acids. The germline V gene has CDR1 KGHSH and CDR2 LQKENI. V was trimmed by 1 base and J by 7 bases, leaving 14 bases between them. Here the CDR3 reads CASSPLPTVRNEQFF. Here the CDR3 DNA reads TGTGCCAGCTCACCACTTCCTACCGTGAGGAATGAGCAGTTCTTC.

The V gene is TRBV4-1, the J gene TRBJ2-7; a possible D gene is TRBD1 (6 bases). The CDR3 covers 15 residues. The germline gives CDR1 MGHRA, CDR2 YSYEKL. Trimming pared 0 bases from V and 2 bases from J, leaving 11 bases between. The CDR3 coding sequence is TGCGCCAGCAGCCAAGAAGGGGGAATCACCTACGAGCAGTACTTC. This translates into CASSQEGGITYEQYF.

This clone was seen just once. The chain links TRBV18 to TRBJ2-5; TRBD2 is a possible D gene (5 bases). Trimming shortened V by 0 bases and J by 6 bases, and 11 bases separated the two germline ends. Germline V CDR1 and CDR2: KGHSH, LQKENI. The length of the CDR3 is 14 residues. The CDR3 nucleotides are TGTGCCAGCTCACCACCGGGAGCCGGGAAGACCCAGTACTTC. This gives the protein CASSPPGAGKTQYF.

The gene calls are TRBV20-1 and TRBJ2-3; no clear D gene. V was clipped by 6 bases and J by 3 bases, with 7 bases between them. The CDR3 covers 11 residues. CDR1 DFQATT and CDR2 SNEGSKA come from the germline V gene (reference sequence). CDR3 nucleotides: TGCAGTGCGTATCGAACAGATACGCAGTATTTT. Amino acids: CSAYRTDTQYF.

The chain joins TRBV10-3 to TRBJ2-1; D may be TRBD2 (6 bases). Germline assignment: CDR1 ENHRY and CDR2 SYGVKD. The CDR3 has 11 amino acids. V lost 10 bases and J lost 6, with 10 bases in between. In nucleotides, the CDR3 is TGTGCCACGACCGGGGGCAATGAGCAGTTCTTC. Protein sequence: CATTGGNEQFF.

The chain recombines TRBV4-3 with TRBJ1-2, with 8 bases aligning to TRBD1. This CDR3 contains 15 residues. Germline CDR1 reads LGHNA; CDR2 reads YSLEER. V trimming: 1 base; J trimming: 8 bases; junction bases outside the gene matches: 9. CDR3 coding DNA: TGCGCCAGCAGCCAAGCCAGGGGGCACTCGGGGGGCTACACCTTC. Translation: CASSQARGHSGGYTF.

In this sample, this clone turned up a few times. V usage is TRBV9 and J usage is TRBJ1-4; 7 bases line up with TRBD1. Germline V gene sequence: CDR1 SGDLS, CDR2 YYNGEE. The CDR3 has 13 residues. The V gene end was trimmed by 1 base and the J gene end by 11 bases; junction bases not matched to a gene: 5. Here the CDR3 DNA reads TGTGCCAGCAGCGTATCAACAGGGGCGAAACTGTTTTTT. Translating gives CASSVSTGAKLFF.